This TCR beta chain was observed in a study of control samples from healthy donors and cancer patients. This clone was recorded only once. Libraries were prepared by immunoSEQ multiplex PCR; TCRdb keeps only in-frame clonotypes and omits some of them. This sample has under 450,000 clones, with 75% to 95% found just once. Germline V CDR1 and CDR2: SGHDT, YYEEEE. The CDR3 length is 15 residues. V was trimmed by 3 bases and J by 2 bases, leaving 14 bases between them. The source material was PBMCs. This sequence was found in a man between 40 and 49 years old with head and neck cancer. The V gene is TRBV5-6, the J gene TRBJ2-5; TRBD2 is a possible D gene (5 bases). The CDR3 region is CASSSPWTGQETQYF. CDR3 coding DNA: TGTGCCAGCAGCTCTCCTTGGACGGGACAAGAGACCCAGTACTTC.